The sequence of this TCR beta chain was determined in a study of OX40 agonist ivuxolimab in advanced cancers. Across the study: Prior checkpoint blockade (anti-PD-1, anti-PD-L1 or anti-CTLA-4) was permitted; over 30% had it. Two patients with cutaneous melanoma and one with hepatocellular carcinoma, three in total, showed partial responses.

Trimming pared 4 bases from V and 8 bases from J, leaving 15 bases between. The CDR3 runs 14 residues. Germline assignment: CDR1 SEHNR and CDR2 FQNEAQ (reference sequence). Sequencing was performed with immunoSEQ multiplex PCR; in TCRdb, only in-frame clones are kept and a portion is missing. Among 30,000 or so clones, over 80% were seen once, and the ten largest hold 20% to 25%. The clonotype originates from an adult with an advanced solid tumor such as melanoma, head and neck, liver or kidney cancer. V gene TRBV7-9 combines with J gene TRBJ2-1, with D possibly TRBD2 on 6 matching bases. The input for sequencing was CD4+ or CD8+ T cells sorted from blood, taken in a trial of the OX40 agonist ivuxolimab. CDR3 loop: CASSSRLGGHEQFF. In DNA form, the CDR3 reads TGTGCCAGCAGCTCCCGGTTGGGGGGACATGAGCAGTTCTTC.